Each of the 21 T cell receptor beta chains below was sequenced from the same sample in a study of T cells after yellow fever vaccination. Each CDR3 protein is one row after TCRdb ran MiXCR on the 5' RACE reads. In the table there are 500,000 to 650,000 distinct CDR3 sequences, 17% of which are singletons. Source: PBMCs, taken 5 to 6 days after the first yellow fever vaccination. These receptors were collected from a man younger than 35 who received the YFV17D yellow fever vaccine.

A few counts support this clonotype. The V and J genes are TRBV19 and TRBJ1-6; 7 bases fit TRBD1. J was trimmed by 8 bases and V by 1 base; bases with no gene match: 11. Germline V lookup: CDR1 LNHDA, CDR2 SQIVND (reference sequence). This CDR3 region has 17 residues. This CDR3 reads CASSIVPVDRDYSPLHF. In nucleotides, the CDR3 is TGTGCCAGTAGTATAGTCCCGGTCGACAGGGATTATTCACCCCTCCACTTT.

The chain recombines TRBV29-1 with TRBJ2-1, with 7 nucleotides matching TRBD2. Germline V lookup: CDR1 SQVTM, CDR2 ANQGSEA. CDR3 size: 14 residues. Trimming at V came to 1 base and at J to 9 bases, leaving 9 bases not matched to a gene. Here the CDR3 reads CSVEGGGGAGEQFF. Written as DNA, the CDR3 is TGCAGCGTTGAAGGGGGGGGAGGGGCCGGTGAGCAGTTCTTC.

This CDR3 reads CASSPRGTTDTQYF. CDR3 bases: TGTGCCAGCTCACCACGGGGGACCACAGATACGCAGTATTTT. This sequence joins TRBV18 and TRBJ2-3; D assignment may be TRBD1 or TRBD2 (5 bases each). The V gene lost 1 base and the J gene lost 2 bases, with 7 bases spanning the gap. CDR1 and CDR2 from the germline V gene are KGHSH and LQKENI. The length of the CDR3 is 14 residues.

CDR3 in amino acids: CASSRLGGVGIEQFF. DNA for the CDR3: TGTGCCAGCAGCCGACTGGGGGGGGTGGGCATCGAGCAGTTCTTC. This chain links TRBV3-1 with TRBJ2-1, with 7 bases matching TRBD2. J lost 10 bases, V lost 4 bases, and 13 bases had no gene match. The CDR3 is 15 residues long. The V gene's germline CDR1 is LGHDT and CDR2 YNNKEL (reference sequence).

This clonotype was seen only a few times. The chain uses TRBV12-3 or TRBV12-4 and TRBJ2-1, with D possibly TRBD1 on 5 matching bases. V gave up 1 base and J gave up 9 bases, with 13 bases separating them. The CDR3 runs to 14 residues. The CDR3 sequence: CASSLGAGSVEQFF. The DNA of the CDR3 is TGTGCCAGCAGTTTAGGAGCAGGGTCGGTTGAGCAGTTCTTC.

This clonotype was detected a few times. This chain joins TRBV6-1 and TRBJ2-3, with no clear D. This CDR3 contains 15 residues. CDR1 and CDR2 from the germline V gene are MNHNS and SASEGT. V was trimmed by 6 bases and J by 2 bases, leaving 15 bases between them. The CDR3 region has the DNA TGTGCCAGCAGAACCACAAGGTGGGCCACAGATACGCAGTATTTT. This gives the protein CASRTTRWATDTQYF.

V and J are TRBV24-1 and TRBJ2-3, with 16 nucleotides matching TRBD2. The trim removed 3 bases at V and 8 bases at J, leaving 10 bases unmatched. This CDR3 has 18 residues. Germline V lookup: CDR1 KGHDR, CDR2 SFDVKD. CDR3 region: CATSDPGTSGGVYGTQYF. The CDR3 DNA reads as TGTGCCACCAGTGATCCCGGGACTAGCGGGGGGGTGTATGGTACGCAGTATTTT.

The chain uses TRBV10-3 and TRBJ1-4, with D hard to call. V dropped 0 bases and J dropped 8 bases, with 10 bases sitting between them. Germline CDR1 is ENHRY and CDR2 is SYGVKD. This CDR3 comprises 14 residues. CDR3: CAISESGKSEKLFF. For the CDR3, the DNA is TGTGCCATCAGTGAGTCCGGCAAGAGCGAAAAACTGTTTTTT.

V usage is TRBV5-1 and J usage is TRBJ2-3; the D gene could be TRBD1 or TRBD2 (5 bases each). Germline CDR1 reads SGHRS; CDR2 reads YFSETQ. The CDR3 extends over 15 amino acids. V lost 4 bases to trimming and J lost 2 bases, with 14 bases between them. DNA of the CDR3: TGCGCCAGCAGCCCAGATGGGGGTGACACAGATACGCAGTATTTT. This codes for CASSPDGGDTDTQYF.

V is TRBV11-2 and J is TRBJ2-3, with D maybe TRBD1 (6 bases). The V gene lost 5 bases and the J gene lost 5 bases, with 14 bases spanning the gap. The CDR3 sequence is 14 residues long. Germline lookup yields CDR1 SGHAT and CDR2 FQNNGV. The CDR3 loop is CASSRRQVLDTQYF. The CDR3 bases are TGTGCCAGCAGCCGACGACAGGTCTTAGATACGCAGTATTTT. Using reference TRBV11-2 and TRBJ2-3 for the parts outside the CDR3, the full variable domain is EAGVAQSPRYKIIEKRQSVAFWCNPISGHATLYWYQQILGQGPKLLIQFQNNGVVDDSQLPKDRFSAERLKGVDSTLKIQPAKLEDSAVYLCASSRRQVLDTQYFGPGTRLTVL.

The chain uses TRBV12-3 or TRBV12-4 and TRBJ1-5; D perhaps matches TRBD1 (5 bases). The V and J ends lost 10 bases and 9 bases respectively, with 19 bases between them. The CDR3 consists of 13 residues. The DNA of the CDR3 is TGTGCCACCAATCTCCAAAACGGGGGGCCCCAGCATTTT. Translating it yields CATNLQNGGPQHF.

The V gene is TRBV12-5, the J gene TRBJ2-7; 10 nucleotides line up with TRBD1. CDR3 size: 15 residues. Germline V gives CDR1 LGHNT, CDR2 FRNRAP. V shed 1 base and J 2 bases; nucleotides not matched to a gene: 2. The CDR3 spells CASGLGQGATYEQYF. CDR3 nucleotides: TGTGCTAGTGGTTTGGGACAGGGGGCCACCTACGAGCAGTACTTC.

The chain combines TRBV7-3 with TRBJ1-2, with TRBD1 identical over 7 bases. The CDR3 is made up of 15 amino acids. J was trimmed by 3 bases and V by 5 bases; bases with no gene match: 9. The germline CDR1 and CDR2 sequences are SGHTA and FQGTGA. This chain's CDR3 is CASSPGGGGDYGYTF. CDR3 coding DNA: TGTGCCAGCAGCCCCGGAGGAGGGGGCGACTATGGCTACACCTTC.

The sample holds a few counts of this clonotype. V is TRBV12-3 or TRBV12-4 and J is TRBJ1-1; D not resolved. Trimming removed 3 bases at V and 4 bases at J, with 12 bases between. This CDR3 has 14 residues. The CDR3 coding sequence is TGTGCCAGCAGTTTTGGGGTCAAGGGCACTGAAGCTTTCTTT. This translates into CASSFGVKGTEAFF.

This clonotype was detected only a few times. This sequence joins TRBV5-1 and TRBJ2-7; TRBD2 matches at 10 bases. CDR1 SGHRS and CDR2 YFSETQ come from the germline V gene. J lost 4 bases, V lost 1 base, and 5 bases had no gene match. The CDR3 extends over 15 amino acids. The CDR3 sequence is CASSLNPSGGYEQYF. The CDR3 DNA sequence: TGCGCCAGCAGCTTGAATCCTAGCGGGGGTTACGAGCAGTACTTC.

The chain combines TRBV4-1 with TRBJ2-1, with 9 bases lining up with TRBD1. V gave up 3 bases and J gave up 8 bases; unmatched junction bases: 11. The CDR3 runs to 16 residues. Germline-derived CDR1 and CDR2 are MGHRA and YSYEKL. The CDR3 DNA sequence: TGCGCCAGCAGCCAGACGACAGGGGGTTTGGGCGATGAGCAGTTCTTC. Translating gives CASSQTTGGLGDEQFF.

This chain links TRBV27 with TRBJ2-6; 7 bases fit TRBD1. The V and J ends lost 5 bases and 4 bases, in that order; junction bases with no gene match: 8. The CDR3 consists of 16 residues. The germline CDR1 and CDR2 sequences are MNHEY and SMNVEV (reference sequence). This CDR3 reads CASSPGTVNGANVLTF. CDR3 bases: TGTGCCAGCAGTCCCGGGACAGTGAACGGGGCCAACGTCCTGACTTTC.

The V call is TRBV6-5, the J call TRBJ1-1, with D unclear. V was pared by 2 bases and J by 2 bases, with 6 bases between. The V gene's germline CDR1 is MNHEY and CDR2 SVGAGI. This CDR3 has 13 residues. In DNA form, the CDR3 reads TGTGCCAGCAGTTACGCCCCAAACACTGAAGCTTTCTTT. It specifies CASSYAPNTEAFF.

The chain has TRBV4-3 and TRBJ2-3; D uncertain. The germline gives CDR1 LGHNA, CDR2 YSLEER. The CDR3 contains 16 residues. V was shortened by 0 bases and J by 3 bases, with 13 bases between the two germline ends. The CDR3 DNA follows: TGCGCCAGCAGCCAAGATTTTTTGGACGCTACAGATACGCAGTATTTT. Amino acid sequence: CASSQDFLDATDTQYF.

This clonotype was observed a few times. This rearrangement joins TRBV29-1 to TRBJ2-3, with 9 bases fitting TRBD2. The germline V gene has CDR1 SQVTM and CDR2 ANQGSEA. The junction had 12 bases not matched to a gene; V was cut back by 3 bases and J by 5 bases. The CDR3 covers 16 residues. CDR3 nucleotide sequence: TGCAGCGTTGAGGGACTGCGGGGGGGCAAGCGAGATACGCAGTATTTT. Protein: CSVEGLRGGKRDTQYF.

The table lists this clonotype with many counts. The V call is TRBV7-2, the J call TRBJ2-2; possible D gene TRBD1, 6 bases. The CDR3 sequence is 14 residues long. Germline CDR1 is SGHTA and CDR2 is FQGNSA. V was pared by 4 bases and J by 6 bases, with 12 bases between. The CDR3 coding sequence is TGTGCCAGCAGCTCAACAAGACAGGCCGGGGAGCTGTTTTTT. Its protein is CASSSTRQAGELFF. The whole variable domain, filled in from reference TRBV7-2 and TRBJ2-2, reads GAGVSQSPSNKVTEKGKDVELRCDPISGHTALYWYRQSLGQGLEFLIYFQGNSAPDKSGLPSDRFSAERTGGSVSTLTIQRTQQEDSAVYLCASSSTRQAGELFFGEGSRLTVL.